Listed below are T cell receptor beta chains from one sample, sequenced in a study of blood T cell repertoires in COVID-19. Method: immunoSEQ multiplex PCR; TCRdb's copy keeps in-frame clones and lacks some. The sample holds under 150,000 clones, approximately 84% seen once. Sequenced input: PBMCs or T cells enriched from blood (not recorded which). The receptors were sampled from a man in his fifties or sixties in a cohort exposed to, infected with or recovered from COVID-19 (not recorded which). Each CDR3 is given with its conserved first and last residue. The order of the fields is clone size, D gene, J gene, V gene, CDR3 protein, CDR3 DNA. The D gene is left open where the match is weak. Size values are once, few and many counts, or a class for expanded clones, and some rows have none.

>-|TRBD1|TRBJ2-2|TRBV19
CASSISGMTGGTGELFF
TGTGCCAGTAGTATAAGTGGTATGACAGGGGGCACCGGGGAGCTGTTTTTT
>-|-|TRBJ1-5|TRBV5-6
CASSLGGLVGNQPQHF
TGTGCCAGCAGCTTGGGGGGGCTGGTTGGCAATCAGCCCCAGCATTTT
>-|-|TRBJ1-1|TRBV6-6
CASSYSGGGAFF
TGTGCCAGCAGTTACTCGGGGGGGGGAGCTTTCTTT
>-|TRBD1|TRBJ1-6|TRBV6-5
CASAKGQYNSPLHF
TGTGCCAGCGCGAAGGGACAGTATAATTCACCCCTCCACTTT
>few|-|TRBJ2-5|TRBV30
CAWSVGGTQGETQYF
TGTGCCTGGAGTGTAGGAGGGACCCAAGGAGAGACCCAGTACTTC
>-|TRBD1|TRBJ1-2|TRBV12-3/TRBV12-4
CASSRGQGYGYTF
TGTGCCAGCAGCCGCGGACAGGGCTACGGCTACACCTTC
>few|-|TRBJ1-5|TRBV4-1
CASSPTWGDQPQHF
TGCGCCAGCAGCCCAACGTGGGGGGATCAGCCCCAGCATTTT
>-|-|TRBJ1-1|TRBV18
CASSPHPAGTEAFF
TGTGCCAGCTCACCACACCCAGCGGGCACTGAAGCTTTCTTT
>-|-|TRBJ1-4|TRBV18
CASSPRRGRDGLFF
TGTGCCAGCTCACCCCGGCGGGGGAGAGATGGGCTGTTTTTT
>-|-|TRBJ1-4|TRBV5-1
CASSLGQLNEKLFF
TGCGCCAGCAGCTTAGGACAGCTTAATGAAAAACTGTTTTTT
>-|-|TRBJ1-5|TRBV6-5
CASSYPGSNQPQHF
TGTGCCAGCAGTTACCCAGGGTCCAATCAGCCCCAGCATTTT
>-|-|TRBJ1-2|TRBV24-1
CATSDWTVAYGYTF
TGTGCCACCAGTGATTGGACTGTTGCCTATGGCTACACCTTC
>once|TRBD1|TRBJ2-7|TRBV19
CASSEDRALEQYF
TGTGCCAGTAGTGAAGACAGGGCTCTTGAGCAGTACTTC
>-|-|TRBJ2-6|TRBV28
CASSWQNSGANVLTF
TGTGCCAGCAGTTGGCAGAACTCTGGGGCCAACGTCCTGACTTTC
>-|TRBD1|TRBJ2-1|TRBV2
CASRWTGGYNEQFF
TGTGCCAGCAGATGGACAGGGGGCTACAATGAGCAGTTCTTC
>-|TRBD2|TRBJ2-2|TRBV30
CAWSGGTSGNPGELFF
TGTGCCTGGAGTGGTGGGACTAGCGGGAACCCCGGGGAGCTGTTTTTT
>-|-|TRBJ1-2|TRBV30
CAWDHRDGYTF
TGTGCCTGGGATCACAGGGACGGCTACACCTTC
>few|TRBD2|TRBJ2-7|TRBV18
CASSRKRTSVYEQYF
TGTGCCAGCTCACGGAAGAGGACTAGCGTTTACGAGCAGTACTTC
>-|-|TRBJ1-2|TRBV15
CATSREGPQKDGYTF
TGTGCCACCAGCAGGGAGGGCCCTCAAAAGGATGGCTACACCTTC
>-|-|TRBJ1-5|TRBV3-1/TRBV3-2
CASSQDLAVNQPQHF
TGTGCCAGCAGCCAAGACTTAGCGGTCAATCAGCCCCAGCATTTT
>-|-|TRBJ1-1|TRBV12-3/TRBV12-4
CASSSEGGAEAFF
TGTGCCAGCAGTTCGGAGGGAGGCGCTGAAGCTTTCTTT
>-|-|TRBJ2-3|TRBV7-8
CASSLLGGEDTQYF
TGTGCCAGCAGCTTACTAGGGGGGGAGGATACGCAGTATTTT
>-|-|TRBJ2-7|TRBV5-6
CASSLNRYYEQYF
TGTGCCAGCAGCTTGAATCGCTACTACGAGCAGTACTTC
>-|TRBD2|TRBJ2-2|TRBV6-5
CASREGRAGELFF
TGTGCCAGCAGAGAGGGGAGGGCCGGGGAGCTGTTTTTT
>-|-|TRBJ2-1|TRBV6-5
CASSYTRSGNEQFF
TGTGCCAGCAGTTATACACGAAGCGGCAATGAGCAGTTCTTC
>-|TRBD1|TRBJ1-5|TRBV5-8
CASSPGQRYNQPQHF
TGTGCCAGCAGCCCGGGACAGCGTTACAATCAGCCCCAGCATTTT
>-|-|TRBJ2-1|TRBV5-1
CASSWGTFSSYNEQFF
TGCGCCAGCAGCTGGGGGACATTTAGCTCCTACAATGAGCAGTTCTTC
>once|TRBD1|TRBJ2-1|TRBV7-2
CATGTAKYNEQFF
TGTGCCACCGGGACAGCGAAATACAATGAGCAGTTCTTC
>-|TRBD1|TRBJ1-4|TRBV5-1
CASGDRGGHNEKLFF
TGCGCCAGCGGGGACAGGGGGGGCCATAATGAAAAACTGTTTTTT
>-|-|TRBJ2-7|TRBV7-2
CASSLAAYEQYF
TGTGCCAGCAGCTTGGCGGCCTACGAGCAGTACTTC